The rows below give T cell receptor beta chains drawn from one sample of a study of T cells in Graves' hyperthyroidism and ophthalmopathy. TCRdb fed the multiplex PCR reads into MiXCR, producing one record per CDR3 protein. The profile covers approximately 300,000 distinct CDR3 sequences, with 15% to 20% appearing a single time and 33% taken by the ten largest. Sequenced input: blood. The origin of the receptors is a man aged 30-40 years with Graves' hyperthyroidism. Each CDR3 is given with its conserved first and last residue. A D gene is named only where the DNA matches it firmly. The size field is filled for only some rows; it gives once, few, many or a size class.

J,V,size,D,CDR3,DNA
TRBJ2-7,TRBV29-1,few,NA,CSAGGGSANEQYF,TGCAGCGCTGGGGGCGGGTCAGCGAACGAGCAGTACTTC
TRBJ2-5,TRBV20-1,many,TRBD2,CSAPDRTSGKETQYF,TGCAGTGCCCCCGATCGGACTAGCGGGAAAGAGACCCAGTACTTC
TRBJ2-1,TRBV11-2,many,NA,CASSQRGLPYNEQFF,TGTGCCAGCAGCCAGAGAGGTCTACCCTACAATGAGCAGTTCTTC
TRBJ1-2,TRBV7-9,few,TRBD1,CASSSLKFAARDRAYGYTF,TGTGCCAGCAGCTCCCTTAAGTTCGCCGCCCGGGACAGGGCCTATGGCTACACCTTC
TRBJ1-5,TRBV2,few,TRBD1,CASSIDRDASQPQHF,TGTGCCAGCAGTATCGACAGGGATGCGAGTCAGCCCCAGCATTTT
TRBJ2-5,TRBV5-1,few,NA,CASSPYGDQETQYF,TGCGCCAGCAGCCCCTACGGGGATCAAGAGACCCAGTACTTC
TRBJ2-1,TRBV30,many,NA,CAWSVGGYNEQFF,TGTGCCTGGAGTGTAGGCGGGTACAATGAGCAGTTCTTC
TRBJ2-3,TRBV10-2,NA,NA,CASSEGAVEYF,TGCGCCAGCAGTGAAGGGGCGGTAGAGTATTTT
TRBJ2-1,TRBV4-1,NA,TRBD1,CASSQKFTGGLNEQFF,TGCGCCAGCAGCCAAAAGTTCACAGGGGGCCTCAATGAGCAGTTCTTC
TRBJ2-3,TRBV29-1,many,TRBD2,CSVVPLAGAHDTQYF,TGCAGCGTTGTTCCACTAGCGGGAGCACACGATACGCAGTATTTT
TRBJ2-7,TRBV11-2,many,NA,CASRSVGKGAYEQYF,TGTGCCAGCAGATCAGTCGGGAAGGGAGCCTACGAGCAGTACTTC
TRBJ2-2,TRBV9,few,NA,CAGSLGDSFNTGELFF,TGTGCCGGCAGCCTAGGTGACAGCTTCAACACCGGGGAGCTGTTTTTT
TRBJ1-5,TRBV20-1,NA,TRBD1,CSALKTGSGQPQHF,TGCAGTGCTCTTAAGACAGGGTCGGGTCAGCCCCAGCATTTT
TRBJ2-7,TRBV5-1,NA,NA,CASRPDGGSYEQYF,TGCGCCAGCAGACCCGACGGGGGATCCTACGAGCAGTACTTC
TRBJ2-3,TRBV7-2,NA,TRBD2,CASSLEPSGGRDTQYF,TGTGCCAGCAGCTTAGAGCCTAGCGGGGGGCGGGATACGCAGTATTTT
TRBJ1-5,TRBV2,many,NA,CASRKSPGHSNQPQHF,TGTGCCAGCCGAAAAAGCCCGGGACATAGCAATCAGCCCCAGCATTTT
TRBJ2-5,TRBV24-1,few,TRBD1,CATSEDRAETQYF,TGTGCCACCAGTGAGGACAGGGCAGAGACCCAGTACTTC
TRBJ2-5,TRBV20-1,few,NA,CSARGVGGETQYF,TGCAGTGCTAGAGGCGTAGGGGGGGAGACCCAGTACTTC
TRBJ1-2,TRBV7-2,many,TRBD1,CASSSTRGSAGYTF,TGTGCCAGCAGCTCAACCAGGGGGTCCGCTGGCTACACCTTC
TRBJ2-7,TRBV6-1,many,NA,CASTPGGVIYEQYF,TGTGCCAGCACCCCTGGGGGCGTCATCTACGAGCAGTACTTC
TRBJ2-7,TRBV12-3/TRBV12-4,few,TRBD1,CASSLIQGGVHEQYF,TGTGCCAGCAGTCTCATACAGGGGGGTGTCCACGAGCAGTACTTC
TRBJ2-3,TRBV6-5,NA,NA,CASSYGGWGTDTQYF,TGTGCCAGCAGTTACGGGGGGTGGGGCACAGATACGCAGTATTTT
TRBJ1-5,TRBV6-2/TRBV6-3,NA,NA,CVSSPDGMTQHF,TGTGTCAGCAGCCCCGACGGAATGACCCAGCATTTT
TRBJ1-1,TRBV30,many,NA,CAWSRNMNTEAFF,TGTGCCTGGAGCAGGAATATGAACACTGAAGCTTTCTTT
TRBJ1-2,TRBV5-1,NA,NA,CASSGDRALYGYTF,TGCGCCAGCAGCGGAGATAGGGCCCTCTATGGCTACACCTTC
TRBJ1-5,TRBV5-1,many,NA,CASSLAGDQPQHF,TGCGCCAGCAGCTTGGCCGGGGATCAGCCCCAGCATTTT
TRBJ2-7,TRBV2,many,NA,CASSDRPQLYHEQYF,TGTGCCAGCAGTGATAGGCCTCAACTTTACCACGAGCAGTACTTC
TRBJ1-1,TRBV5-6,few,TRBD1,CASSSGDRGYNTEAFF,TGTGCCAGCAGCTCGGGTGACAGGGGGTACAACACTGAAGCTTTCTTT
TRBJ1-2,TRBV19,NA,NA,CASSPFGSAGHLYGYTF,TGTGCCAGTAGTCCGTTCGGATCCGCGGGACACCTGTATGGCTACACCTTC
TRBJ1-5,TRBV11-1,many,NA,CASSLGADSNQPQHF,TGTGCCAGCAGCTTAGGAGCAGACAGTAATCAGCCCCAGCATTTT
TRBJ1-3,TRBV20-1,NA,NA,CSARDLSGNTIYF,TGCAGTGCTAGGGACCTCTCTGGAAACACCATATATTTT
TRBJ2-5,TRBV10-3,many,NA,CAISESLVSRGTQYF,TGTGCCATCAGTGAGTCGTTAGTTTCAAGGGGGACCCAGTACTTC
TRBJ1-1,TRBV20-1,few,NA,CSARDRGGPNTEAFF,TGCAGTGCTAGAGATCGCGGGGGCCCGAACACTGAAGCTTTCTTT
TRBJ1-1,TRBV11-3,many,NA,CASSLRGRRGTEAFF,TGTGCCAGCAGCTTGAGGGGGAGGAGAGGCACTGAAGCTTTCTTT
TRBJ1-2,TRBV4-1,NA,NA,CASSLSTPSNYGYTF,TGCGCCAGCAGCCTTTCGACACCCTCTAACTATGGCTACACCTTC
TRBJ1-1,TRBV4-1,few,TRBD1,CASSLTGTGLTEAFF,TGCGCCAGCAGCCTGACCGGGACAGGGTTAACTGAAGCTTTCTTT
TRBJ2-3,TRBV9,NA,NA,CASSRWGSTDTQYF,TGTGCCAGCAGCCGATGGGGAAGCACAGATACGCAGTATTTT
TRBJ1-4,TRBV28,few,TRBD1,CASSFRQGSTNEKLFF,TGTGCCAGCAGTTTCCGACAGGGAAGTACTAATGAAAAACTGTTTTTT
TRBJ1-2,TRBV18,many,TRBD1,CASSPRTGSLIYGYTF,TGTGCCAGCTCACCTCGGACAGGGAGCCTAATCTATGGCTACACCTTC
TRBJ2-7,TRBV6-2/TRBV6-3,NA,NA,CASAPGEYEQYF,TGTGCCAGCGCCCCCGGGGAGTACGAGCAGTACTTC
TRBJ1-5,TRBV19,NA,TRBD1,CASSIWTGAGYSNQPQHF,TGTGCCAGTAGTATCTGGACAGGGGCGGGCTATAGCAATCAGCCCCAGCATTTT
TRBJ2-7,TRBV12-3/TRBV12-4,few,TRBD2,CASREGGTYEQYF,TGTGCCAGCAGGGAGGGAGGGACCTACGAGCAGTACTTC
TRBJ2-7,TRBV14,NA,NA,CASSQERPTALVPEQYF,TGTGCCAGCAGCCAAGAACGGCCGACAGCCCTCGTCCCCGAGCAGTACTTC
TRBJ2-1,TRBV29-1,many,NA,CSVEGYGSQSEQFF,TGCAGCGTTGAAGGCTACGGATCCCAGAGTGAGCAGTTCTTC
TRBJ2-2,TRBV11-2,many,TRBD2,CASSPLLGAGGYTGELFF,TGTGCCAGCAGCCCGCTCTTAGGCGCGGGAGGGTACACCGGGGAGCTGTTTTTT